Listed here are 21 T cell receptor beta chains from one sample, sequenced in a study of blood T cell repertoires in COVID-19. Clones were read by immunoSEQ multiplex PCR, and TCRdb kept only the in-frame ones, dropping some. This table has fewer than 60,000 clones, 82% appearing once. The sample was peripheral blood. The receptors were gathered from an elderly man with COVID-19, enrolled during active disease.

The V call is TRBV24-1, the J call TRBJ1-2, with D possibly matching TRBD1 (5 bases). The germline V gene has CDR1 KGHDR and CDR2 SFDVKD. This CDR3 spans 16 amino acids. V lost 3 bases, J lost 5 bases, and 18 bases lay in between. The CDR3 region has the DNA TGTGCCACCAGTGATCCCCGAGGACAAAGGGTATATGGCTACACCTTC. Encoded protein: CATSDPRGQRVYGYTF.

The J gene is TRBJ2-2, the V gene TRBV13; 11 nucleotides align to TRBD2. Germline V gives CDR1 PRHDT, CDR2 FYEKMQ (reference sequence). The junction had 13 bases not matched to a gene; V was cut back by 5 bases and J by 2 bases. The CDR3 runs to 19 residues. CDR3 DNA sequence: TGTGCCAGCAGCATCCTAGCGGGGGGACTCTCATCTAACACCGGGGAGCTGTTTTTT. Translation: CASSILAGGLSSNTGELFF.

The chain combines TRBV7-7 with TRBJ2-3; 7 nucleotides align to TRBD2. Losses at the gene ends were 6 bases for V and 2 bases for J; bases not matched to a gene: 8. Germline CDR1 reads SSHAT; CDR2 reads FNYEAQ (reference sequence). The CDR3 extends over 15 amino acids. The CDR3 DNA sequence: TGTGCCAGCAGTAGAGCGGGAAGAAACACAGATACGCAGTATTTT. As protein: CASSRAGRNTDTQYF.

CDR3 protein: CASSPQGSNTEAFF. The CDR3 coding sequence is TGTGCCAGCAGCCCACAGGGTAGTAACACTGAAGCTTTCTTT. This chain joins TRBV13 and TRBJ1-1, with D maybe TRBD1 (6 bases). The CDR3 extends over 14 amino acids. Trimming shortened V by 5 bases and J by 2 bases, and 12 bases separated the two germline ends. Germline V CDR1 and CDR2: PRHDT, FYEKMQ (reference sequence).

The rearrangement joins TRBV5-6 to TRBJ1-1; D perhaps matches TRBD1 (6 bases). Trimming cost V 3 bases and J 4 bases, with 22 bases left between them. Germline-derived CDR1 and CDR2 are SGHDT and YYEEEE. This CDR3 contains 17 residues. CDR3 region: CASSSQRQANRGTEAFF. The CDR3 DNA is TGTGCCAGCAGCTCTCAAAGACAGGCCAACCGGGGCACTGAAGCTTTCTTT.

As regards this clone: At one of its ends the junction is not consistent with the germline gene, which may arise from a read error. This chain's CDR3 is CASSLGASGSIDTQYF. The CDR3 DNA is TGTGCCAGCAGCTTAGGTGCTAGCGGGAGCATAGATACGCAGTATTTT. The J gene is TRBJ2-3, the V gene TRBV11-2; TRBD2 matches at 10 bases. This CDR3 comprises 16 residues. The V gene's germline CDR1 is SGHAT and CDR2 FQNNGV.

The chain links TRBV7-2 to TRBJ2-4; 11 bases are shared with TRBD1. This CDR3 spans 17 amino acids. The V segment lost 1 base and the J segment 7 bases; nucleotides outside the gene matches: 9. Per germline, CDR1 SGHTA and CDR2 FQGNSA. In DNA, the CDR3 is TGTGCCAGCAGCTTAGGGACGGGACAGGGGGTGAGGAACATTCAGTACTTC. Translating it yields CASSLGTGQGVRNIQYF.

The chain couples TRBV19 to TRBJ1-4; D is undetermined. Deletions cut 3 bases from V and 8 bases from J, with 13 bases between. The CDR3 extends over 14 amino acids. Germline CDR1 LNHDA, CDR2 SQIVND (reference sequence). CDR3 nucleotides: TGTGCCAGTAGTATCACCAGTTTCCCCGAAAAACTGTTTTTT. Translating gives CASSITSFPEKLFF.

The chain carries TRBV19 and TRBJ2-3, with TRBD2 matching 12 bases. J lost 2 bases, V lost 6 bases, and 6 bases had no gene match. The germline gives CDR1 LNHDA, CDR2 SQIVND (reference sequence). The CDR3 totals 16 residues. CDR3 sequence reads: CASSKTSGGHTDTQYF. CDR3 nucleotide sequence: TGTGCCAGTAGCAAGACTAGCGGGGGACACACAGATACGCAGTATTTT.

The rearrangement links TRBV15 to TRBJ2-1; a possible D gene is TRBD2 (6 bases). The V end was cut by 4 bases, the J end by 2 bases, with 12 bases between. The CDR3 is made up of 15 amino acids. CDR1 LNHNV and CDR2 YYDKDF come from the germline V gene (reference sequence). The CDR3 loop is CATSNWGGAYNEQFF. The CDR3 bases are TGTGCCACCAGCAATTGGGGAGGTGCCTACAATGAGCAGTTCTTC. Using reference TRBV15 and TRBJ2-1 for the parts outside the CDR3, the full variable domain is DAMVIQNPRYQVTQFGKPVTLSCSQTLNHNVMYWYQQKSSQAPKLLFHYYDKDFNNEADTPDNFQSRRPNTSFCFLDIRSPGLGDTAMYLCATSNWGGAYNEQFFGPGTRLTVL.

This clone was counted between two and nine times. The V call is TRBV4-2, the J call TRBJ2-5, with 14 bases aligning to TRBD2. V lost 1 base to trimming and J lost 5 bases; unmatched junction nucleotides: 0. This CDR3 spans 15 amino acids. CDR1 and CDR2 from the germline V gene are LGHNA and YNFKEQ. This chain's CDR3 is CASSQGTSGGETQYF. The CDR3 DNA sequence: TGTGCCAGCAGCCAAGGGACTAGCGGGGGGGAGACCCAGTACTTC.

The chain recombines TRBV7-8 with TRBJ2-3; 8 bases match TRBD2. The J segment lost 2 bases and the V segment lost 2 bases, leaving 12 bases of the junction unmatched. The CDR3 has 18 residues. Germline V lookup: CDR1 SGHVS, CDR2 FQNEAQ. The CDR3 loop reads CASSLYLSGRLSTDTQYF. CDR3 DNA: TGTGCCAGCAGCTTATATCTGAGCGGGAGACTTTCCACAGATACGCAGTATTTT.

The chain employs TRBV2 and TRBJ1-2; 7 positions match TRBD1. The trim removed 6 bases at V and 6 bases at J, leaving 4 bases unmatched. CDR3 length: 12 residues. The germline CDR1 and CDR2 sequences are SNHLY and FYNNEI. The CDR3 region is CASRETGNGYTF. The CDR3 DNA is TGTGCCAGCAGGGAGACAGGGAATGGCTACACCTTC. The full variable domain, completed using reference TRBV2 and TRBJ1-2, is EPEVTQTPSHQVTQMGQEVILRCVPISNHLYFYWYRQILGQKVEFLVSFYNNEISEKSEIFDDQFSVERPDGSNFTLKIRSTKLEDSAMYFCASRETGNGYTFGSGTRLTVV.

CDR3 region: CASSYSGAGNTIYF. The CDR3 DNA is TGTGCCAGCAGTTACTCGGGAGCTGGAAACACCATATATTTT. The chain couples TRBV6-5 to TRBJ1-3; D remains ambiguous. CDR1 is MNHEY and CDR2 is SVGAGI in the germline V gene. V lost 0 bases to trimming and J lost 2 bases, with 5 bases between them. The CDR3 sequence is 14 residues long.

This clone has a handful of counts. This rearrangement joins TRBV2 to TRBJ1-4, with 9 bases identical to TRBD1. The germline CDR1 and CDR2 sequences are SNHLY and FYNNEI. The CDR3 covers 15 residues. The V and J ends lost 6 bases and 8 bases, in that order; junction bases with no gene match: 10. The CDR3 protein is CASRGLGQGTEKLFF. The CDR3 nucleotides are TGTGCCAGCAGGGGCTTGGGACAGGGTACGGAAAAACTGTTTTTT.

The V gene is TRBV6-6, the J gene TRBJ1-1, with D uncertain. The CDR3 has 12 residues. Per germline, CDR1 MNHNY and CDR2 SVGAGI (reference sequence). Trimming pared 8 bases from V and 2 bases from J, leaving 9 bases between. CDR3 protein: CASGPANTEAFF. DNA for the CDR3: TGTGCCAGCGGCCCCGCCAACACTGAAGCTTTCTTT.

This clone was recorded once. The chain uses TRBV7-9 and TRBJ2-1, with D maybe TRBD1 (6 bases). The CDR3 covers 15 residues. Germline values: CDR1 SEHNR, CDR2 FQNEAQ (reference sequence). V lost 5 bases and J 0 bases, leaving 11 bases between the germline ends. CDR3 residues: CASSATGSSYNEQFF. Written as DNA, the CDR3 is TGTGCCAGCAGCGCTACAGGGAGCTCCTACAATGAGCAGTTCTTC.

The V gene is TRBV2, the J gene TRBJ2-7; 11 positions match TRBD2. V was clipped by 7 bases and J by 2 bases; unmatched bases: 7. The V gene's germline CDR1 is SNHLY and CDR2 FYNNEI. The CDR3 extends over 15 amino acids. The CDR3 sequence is CASTPRLAGPYEQYF. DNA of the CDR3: TGTGCCAGCACCCCCCGACTAGCGGGACCCTACGAGCAGTACTTC. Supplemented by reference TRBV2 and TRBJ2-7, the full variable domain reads EPEVTQTPSHQVTQMGQEVILRCVPISNHLYFYWYRQILGQKVEFLVSFYNNEISEKSEIFDDQFSVERPDGSNFTLKIRSTKLEDSAMYFCASTPRLAGPYEQYFGPGTRLTVT.

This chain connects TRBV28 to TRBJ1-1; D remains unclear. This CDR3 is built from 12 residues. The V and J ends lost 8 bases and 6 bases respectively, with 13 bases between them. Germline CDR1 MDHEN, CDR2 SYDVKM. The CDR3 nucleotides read TGTGCCAGCCAGCGGGGAACCCCTGAAGCTTTCTTT. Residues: CASQRGTPEAFF.

The chain's CDR3 is CASSWGLGETQYF. The CDR3 coding sequence is TGCGCCAGCAGCTGGGGACTAGGAGAGACGCAGTATTTT. The rearrangement uses TRBV5-1 and TRBJ2-3; 8 nucleotides agree with TRBD2. In germline, CDR1 is SGHRS, CDR2 YFSETQ. CDR3 length: 13 residues. V lost 3 bases and J lost 9; bases outside the gene matches: 6.

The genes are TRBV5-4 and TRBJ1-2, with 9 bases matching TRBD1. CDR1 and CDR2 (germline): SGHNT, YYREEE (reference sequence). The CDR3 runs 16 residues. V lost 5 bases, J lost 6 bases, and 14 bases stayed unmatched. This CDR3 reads CASSILSDRGRDGYTF. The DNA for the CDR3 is TGTGCCAGCAGTATACTTTCGGACAGGGGACGGGATGGCTACACCTTC.